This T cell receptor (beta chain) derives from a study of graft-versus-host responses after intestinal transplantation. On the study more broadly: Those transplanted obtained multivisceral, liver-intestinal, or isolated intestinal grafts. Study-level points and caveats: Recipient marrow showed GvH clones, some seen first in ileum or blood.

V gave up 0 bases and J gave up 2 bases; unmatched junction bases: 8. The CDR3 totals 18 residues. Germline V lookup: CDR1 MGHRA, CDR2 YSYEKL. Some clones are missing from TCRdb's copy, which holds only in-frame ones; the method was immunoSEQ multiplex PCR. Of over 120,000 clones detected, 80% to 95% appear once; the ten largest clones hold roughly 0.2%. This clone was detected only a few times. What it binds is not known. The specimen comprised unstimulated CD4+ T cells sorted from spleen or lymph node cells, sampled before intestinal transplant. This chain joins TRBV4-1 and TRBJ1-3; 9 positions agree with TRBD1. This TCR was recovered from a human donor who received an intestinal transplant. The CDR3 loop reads CASSQDWFGTGTGNTIYF. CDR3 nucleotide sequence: TGCGCCAGCAGCCAAGATTGGTTCGGGACAGGGACTGGAAACACCATATATTTT.